The 14 T cell receptor beta chains listed next were all sequenced from one sample in a study of blood T cell repertoires in COVID-19. Profiled with immunoSEQ multiplex PCR; TCRdb holds only in-frame clones, not every one. The sample yields about 200,000 clones, 86% seen once. The sample comprised PBMCs or T cells enriched from blood (not recorded which). The receptor source for this set is a man aged 35 to 55 with acute COVID-19.

This clone appeared a single time. The chain is built from TRBV21-1 and TRBJ2-1; the table's D call, TRBD2, was not checked against the DNA. TRBV21-1 is tagged as a pseudogene. The CDR3 runs 19 residues. CDR3 sequence reads: CASSKVALGLKRGNNEQFF. The DNA for the CDR3 is TGTGCCAGCAGCAAAGTGGCCCTAGGGTTGAAGCGGGGTAACAATGAGCAGTTCTTC.

This chain uses TRBV7-3 with TRBJ1-1, with D hard to call. The CDR3 totals 12 residues. Germline loops: CDR1 SGHTA, CDR2 FQGTGA. V was shortened by 4 bases and J by 1 base, with 4 bases between the two germline ends. CDR3 sequence reads: CASSYGNTEAFF. For the CDR3, the DNA is TGTGCCAGCAGCTACGGGAACACTGAAGCTTTCTTT.

This chain's CDR3 is CSGYDRGDEKLFF. The DNA of the CDR3 is TGCAGCGGGTACGACAGGGGGGACGAAAAACTGTTTTTT. The chain employs TRBV29-1 and TRBJ1-4, with TRBD1 matching 9 bases. CDR1 and CDR2 from the germline V gene are SQVTM and ANQGSEA. Trimming at V came to 7 bases and at J to 8 bases, leaving 8 bases not matched to a gene. The CDR3 length is 13 residues.

The V and J genes are TRBV30 and TRBJ2-3; 7 bases line up with TRBD1. The CDR3 is 14 residues long. V lost 2 bases and J lost 3; bases outside the gene matches: 5. CDR1 is GTSNPN and CDR2 is SVGIG in the germline V gene (reference sequence). The CDR3 coding sequence is TGTGCCTGGAGTAGAGACAGGGAGACAGATACGCAGTATTTT. Its translation: CAWSRDRETDTQYF.

J is TRBJ1-1 and V is TRBV30; D may be TRBD1 (5 bases). Trimming cost V 3 bases and J 1 base, with 12 bases left between them. Germline V gene lookup returns CDR1 GTSNPN and CDR2 SVGIG (reference sequence). The CDR3 has 14 amino acids. CDR3 protein: CAWRSQGWNTEAFF. The CDR3 nucleotides read TGTGCCTGGAGATCGCAGGGCTGGAACACTGAAGCTTTCTTT.

The chain uses TRBV6-5 and TRBJ2-7; 10 bases match TRBD2. V trimming: 2 bases; J trimming: 2 bases; junction bases outside the gene matches: 6. Looked up from germline, CDR1 is MNHEY and CDR2 is SVGAGI. This CDR3 region has 16 residues. CDR3 DNA: TGTGCCAGCAGTTACAAAGCCAGCGGGAGGGCCTACGAGCAGTACTTC. Protein: CASSYKASGRAYEQYF.

The chain uses TRBV29-1 and TRBJ2-1; 8 nucleotides line up with TRBD2. Germline CDR1 and CDR2: SQVTM and ANQGSEA. The ends lost 4 bases at V and 8 bases at J; junction bases unmatched: 7. This CDR3 is 13 amino acids long. The DNA for the CDR3 is TGCAGCGTTGCGAGCGGGAGTAGATATGAGCAGTTCTTC. Its protein is CSVASGSRYEQFF.

This chain joins TRBV28 and TRBJ2-7, with unresolved D. V shed 2 bases and J shed 7 bases, with 15 bases lying between them. The CDR3 sequence is 14 residues long. Germline CDR1 and CDR2: MDHEN and SYDVKM. The CDR3 region is CASSLATAEVEQYF. Here the CDR3 DNA reads TGTGCCAGCAGTTTAGCGACTGCCGAGGTGGAGCAGTACTTC.

This chain connects TRBV20-1 to TRBJ1-1; no clear D gene. Germline V gives CDR1 DFQATT, CDR2 SNEGSKA (reference sequence). Trimming removed 7 bases from V and 3 bases from J, with 6 bases in between. The CDR3 spans 10 residues. Here the CDR3 DNA reads TGCAGTGGACTGGACACTGAAGCTTTCTTT. This sequence encodes CSGLDTEAFF.

The V call is TRBV28, the J call TRBJ2-7; 7 bases are a match to TRBD2. The germline CDR1 and CDR2 sequences are MDHEN and SYDVKM. CDR3 length: 15 amino acids. V shed 4 bases, J shed 6 bases, and the junction held 12 bases outside the gene matches. CDR3 protein: CASSSPGLSISEQYF. CDR3 nucleotides: TGTGCCAGCAGTTCCCCGGGACTATCAATCAGCGAGCAGTACTTC.

This clone was seen more than once but under ten times. The chain combines TRBV28 with TRBJ2-3; D is unclear. Trimming pared 6 bases from V and 8 bases from J, leaving 9 bases between. CDR1 is MDHEN, CDR2 SYDVKM, per germline. The length of the CDR3 is 11 residues. In DNA form, the CDR3 reads TGTGCCAGCAGCCGAGCCCGTACGCAGTATTTT. It codes for CASSRARTQYF. The full variable domain, with the rest looked up from reference TRBV28 and TRBJ2-3, is DVKVTQSSRYLVKRTGEKVFLECVQDMDHENMFWYRQDPGLGLRLIYFSYDVKMKEKGDIPEGYSVSREKKERFSLILESASTNQTSMYLCASSRARTQYFGPGTRLTVL.

The chain employs TRBV19 and TRBJ2-1; D might be TRBD2 (6 bases). Germline V gene lookup returns CDR1 LNHDA and CDR2 SQIVND (reference sequence). This CDR3 is built from 11 residues. Trimming removed 10 bases at V and 4 bases at J, with 8 bases between. CDR3 nucleotide sequence: TGTGCCACAGGGAGGTACAATGAGCAGTTCTTC. It codes for CATGRYNEQFF.

The CDR3 coding sequence is TGTGCCAGCAAGGGGGGAGGGGAGACCCAGTACTTC. Translation: CASKGGGETQYF. The chain recombines TRBV12-3 or TRBV12-4 with TRBJ2-5; TRBD2 might be the D (7 bases). This CDR3 comprises 12 residues. Trimming took 7 bases from V and 5 from J, leaving 11 bases between them.

This clone was detected only once. V and J are TRBV4-1 and TRBJ2-1; 7 bases line up with TRBD1. Germline V CDR1 and CDR2: MGHRA, YSYEKL. This CDR3 spans 16 amino acids. V lost 0 bases, J lost 3 bases, and 5 bases stayed unmatched. CDR3 residues: CASSQDKGAGYNEQFF. CDR3 nucleotides: TGCGCCAGCAGCCAAGATAAGGGGGCCGGCTACAATGAGCAGTTCTTC.